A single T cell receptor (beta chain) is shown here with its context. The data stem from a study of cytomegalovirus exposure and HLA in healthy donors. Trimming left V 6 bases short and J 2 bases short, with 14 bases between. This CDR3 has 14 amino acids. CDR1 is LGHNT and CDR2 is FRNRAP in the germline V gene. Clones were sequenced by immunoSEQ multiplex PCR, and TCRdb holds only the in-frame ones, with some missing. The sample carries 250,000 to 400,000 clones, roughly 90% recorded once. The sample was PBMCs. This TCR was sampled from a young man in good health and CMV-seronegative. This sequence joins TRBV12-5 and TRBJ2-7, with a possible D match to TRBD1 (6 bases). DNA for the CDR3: TGTGCTAGTGGCCCTGGACAGCCGACCTACGAGCAGTACTTC. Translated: CASGPGQPTYEQYF.